A single sample gave rise to the 21 T cell receptor beta chains below, sequenced in a study of shared clonotypes between healthy human individuals. TCRdb's table, derived via immunoSEQ multiplex PCR, lists solely in-frame clones and lacks some. The sample contains some 1 million clones, roughly 75% of which appear only once. The sequenced material came from memory CD4+ T cells sorted from blood. Specified subset: CD45RA-negative fraction. These receptors were taken from a man aged 18 to 30 in good health.

The chain has TRBV2 and TRBJ1-6, with 9 bases identical to TRBD1. From germline, CDR1 is SNHLY and CDR2 FYNNEI. This CDR3 has 15 residues. The trim removed 8 bases at V and 7 bases at J, leaving 9 bases unmatched. CDR3: CASQQGAGVNSPLHF. CDR3 DNA: TGTGCCAGCCAACAGGGGGCGGGGGTAAATTCACCCCTCCACTTT.

The sample holds one count of this clone. The chain couples TRBV2 to TRBJ2-1; 12 bases are a match to TRBD2. The germline V gene has CDR1 SNHLY and CDR2 FYNNEI. After removal of 3 bases from V and 9 bases from J, the junction contained 3 bases not matched to a gene. This CDR3 contains 14 residues. This CDR3 is CASSETSGRSEQFF. The CDR3 region has the DNA TGTGCCAGCAGTGAGACTAGCGGGAGAAGTGAGCAGTTCTTC.

In its sample, this clone was seen once. The V gene is TRBV6-5, the J gene TRBJ2-7, with no clear D. V lost 7 bases and J 3 bases, leaving 13 bases between the germline ends. The CDR3 sequence is 13 residues long. Germline CDR1 reads MNHEY; CDR2 reads SVGAGI. The CDR3 spells CASIDLDNYEQYF. CDR3 DNA: TGTGCCAGCATAGACCTAGATAACTACGAGCAGTACTTC.

This chain links TRBV27 with TRBJ1-6; 7 bases fit TRBD1. The CDR3 consists of 15 residues. After removal of 6 bases from V and 2 bases from J, the junction contained 4 bases not matched to a gene. The V gene's germline CDR1 is MNHEY and CDR2 SMNVEV (reference sequence). CDR3 region: CASRPGTAYNSPLHF. The CDR3, as DNA: TGTGCCAGCAGGCCCGGGACAGCCTATAATTCACCCCTCCACTTT.

The chain is built from TRBV30 and TRBJ1-1; D gene uncertain. This CDR3 comprises 12 residues. Germline assignment: CDR1 GTSNPN and CDR2 SVGIG (reference sequence). The germline V and J ends were trimmed by 6 bases and 4 bases, with 12 bases remaining between them. This CDR3 reads CACSMRGTEAFF. The CDR3 DNA reads as TGTGCCTGTTCTATGCGGGGCACTGAAGCTTTCTTT.

This chain uses TRBV30 with TRBJ2-7; 7 bases are a match to TRBD1. Germline V gives CDR1 GTSNPN, CDR2 SVGIG (reference sequence). CDR3 length: 13 residues. V dropped 3 bases and J dropped 5; count of bases not matched to a gene: 7. The CDR3 DNA is TGTGCCTGGAGACGAGGGGGCCACCACGAGCAGTACTTC. Its protein is CAWRRGGHHEQYF. The variable domain in full, with the rest retrieved from reference TRBV30 and TRBJ2-7, is SQTIHQWPATLVQPVGSPLSLECTVEGTSNPNLYWYRQAAGRGLQLLFYSVGIGQISSEVPQNLSASRPQDRQFILSSKKLLLSDSGFYLCAWRRGGHHEQYFGPGTRLTVT.

This rearrangement joins TRBV28 to TRBJ1-1; 11 nucleotides agree with TRBD1. The trim removed 6 bases at V and 7 bases at J, leaving 10 bases unmatched. The CDR3 totals 15 residues. Germline V CDR1 and CDR2: MDHEN, SYDVKM. The CDR3 spells CASSFFGTGGGEAFF. In DNA form, the CDR3 reads TGTGCCAGCAGCTTCTTTGGGACAGGGGGTGGTGAAGCTTTCTTT.

The chain has TRBV10-2 and TRBJ2-3, with 14 bases fitting TRBD2. This CDR3 spans 16 amino acids. Trimming took 7 bases from V and 4 from J; bases not matched to a gene: 7. Germline CDR1 and CDR2: WSHSY and SAAADI. The CDR3 DNA follows: TGCGCCAGCAACGGAGGGACTAGCGGGGGCGCAGATACGCAGTATTTT. Protein product: CASNGGTSGGADTQYF.

The J gene is TRBJ1-2, the V gene TRBV28; D gene ambiguous. The CDR3 has 13 residues. In germline, CDR1 is MDHEN, CDR2 SYDVKM. V lost 3 bases and J lost 1, with 6 bases in between. The CDR3 sequence: CASSFGLNYGYTF. In DNA form, the CDR3 reads TGTGCCAGCAGTTTTGGACTTAACTATGGCTACACCTTC.

The genes are TRBV6-1 and TRBJ1-2, with D tentatively TRBD1 (6 bases). V shed 6 bases and J shed 4 bases, with 15 bases lying between them. CDR1 and CDR2 (germline): MNHNS, SASEGT. The CDR3 loop spans 14 amino acids. CDR3 sequence reads: CASRGGQGFYGYTF. CDR3 coding DNA: TGTGCCAGCAGGGGGGGCCAGGGGTTCTATGGCTACACCTTC.

The chain is built from TRBV7-8 and TRBJ1-2; D not certain. Trimming cost V 3 bases and J 6 bases, with 17 bases left between them. Germline CDR1 is SGHVS and CDR2 is FQNEAQ. The CDR3 contains 15 residues. CDR3 loop: CASSLVSGTPDGYTF. CDR3 nucleotides: TGTGCCAGCAGCTTGGTCTCCGGAACGCCCGATGGCTACACCTTC.

The chain links TRBV5-1 to TRBJ2-7; 9 bases match TRBD1. The CDR3 sequence is 14 residues long. CDR1 and CDR2 (germline): SGHRS, YFSETQ. The V and J ends lost 3 bases and 2 bases, in that order; junction bases with no gene match: 3. The CDR3 DNA reads as TGCGCCAGCAGCTCGCGGACAGGGGCCTACGAGCAGTACTTC. Its protein product is CASSSRTGAYEQYF.

This clone was recorded a few times. The rearrangement joins TRBV18 to TRBJ1-6, with D possibly being TRBD1 (5 bases). V lost 1 base, J lost 9 bases, and 13 bases lay in between. This CDR3 has 15 amino acids. Germline V gene data show CDR1 as KGHSH and CDR2 as LQKENI. The CDR3 DNA is TGTGCCAGCTCACCACAGGGGCTGCCGAGTTCACCCCTCCACTTT. It specifies CASSPQGLPSSPLHF.

This clone has just a few counts. The rearrangement uses TRBV23-1 and TRBJ2-2, with 10 nucleotides matching TRBD1. TRBV23-1 is labeled an ORF, and its function is uncertain. The CDR3 runs to 18 residues. V shed 4 bases, J shed 4 bases, and the junction held 12 bases outside the gene matches. CDR3 loop: CASSPNRDRGQGTGELFF. DNA of the CDR3: TGCGCCAGCAGTCCTAACCGCGACAGGGGGCAGGGCACCGGGGAGCTGTTTTTT.

This clone has just one count. The rearrangement joins TRBV2 to TRBJ2-5, with 8 bases aligning to TRBD2. The CDR3 contains 13 residues. CDR1 is SNHLY and CDR2 is FYNNEI in the germline V gene. Trimming cost V 6 bases and J 4 bases; bases outside gene matches: 4. The CDR3 nucleotides are TGTGCCAGCAGCCCGGGGGGGCGAGAGACCCAGTACTTC. The encoded protein is CASSPGGRETQYF. Together with reference TRBV2 and TRBJ2-5, the CDR3 gives the full variable domain: EPEVTQTPSHQVTQMGQEVILRCVPISNHLYFYWYRQILGQKVEFLVSFYNNEISEKSEIFDDQFSVERPDGSNFTLKIRSTKLEDSAMYFCASSPGGRETQYFGPGTRLLVL.

About this clone: A much larger clone lies one base from this, so it may be a read error. Other DNA sequences within the sample encode an identical CDR3. The chain is built from TRBV27 and TRBJ1-5; D is uncertain. The CDR3 sequence is 15 residues long. Germline V gene lookup returns CDR1 MNHEY and CDR2 SMNVEV (reference sequence). CDR3 in amino acids: CASSSSLGSNQPQHF. As DNA, the CDR3 is TGTGCCAGTAGTTCATCTCTAGGGAGCAATCAGCCCCAGCATTTT.

This clone was recorded only once. The chain recombines TRBV18 with TRBJ2-5; 9 bases fit TRBD2. V shed 2 bases, J shed 3 bases, and the junction held 7 bases outside the gene matches. The V gene's germline CDR1 is KGHSH and CDR2 LQKENI. This CDR3 is built from 16 residues. Written as DNA, the CDR3 is TGTGCCAGCTCACCAAGACAGCGGGGGGATAAAGAGACCCAGTACTTC. Translating gives CASSPRQRGDKETQYF. Full variable domain (missing parts from reference TRBV18 and TRBJ2-5): NAGVMQNPRHLVRRRGQEARLRCSPMKGHSHVYWYRQLPEEGLKFMVYLQKENIIDESGMPKERFSAEFPKEGPSILRIQQVVRGDSAAYFCASSPRQRGDKETQYFGPGTRLLVL.

The chain uses TRBV7-2 and TRBJ1-4, with D possibly TRBD1 on 6 matching bases. The CDR3 length is 15 residues. The V end lost 1 base, the J end lost 8 bases, and 14 bases lay between the germline ends. Germline loops: CDR1 SGHTA, CDR2 FQGNSA. The CDR3 nucleotides are TGTGCCAGCAGCTTAGGGCGCAGGGGAGGGGAAAAACTGTTTTTT. It encodes CASSLGRRGGEKLFF.

This chain joins TRBV18 and TRBJ2-7; D unresolved. The V end was cut by 1 base, the J end by 6 bases, with 10 bases between. The CDR3 spans 13 residues. CDR1 and CDR2 from the germline V gene are KGHSH and LQKENI. DNA for the CDR3: TGTGCCAGCTCACCACTTGCCCAGAGCGAGCAGTACTTC. Residues: CASSPLAQSEQYF.

Concerning this clone: Other DNA sequences in the same sample also yield this CDR3. The chain links TRBV10-1 to TRBJ1-1; possibly TRBD1 for D (5 bases). The CDR3 runs 14 residues. Germline CDR1 and CDR2: WNHNN and SYGVQD (reference sequence). V gave up 0 bases and J gave up 5 bases, with 10 bases separating them. The DNA for the CDR3 is TGCGCCAGCAGTGAGTCGAGGGGAAGGACTGAAGCTTTCTTT. Translating gives CASSESRGRTEAFF.

The genes are TRBV5-1 and TRBJ2-7, with no clear D. The germline gives CDR1 SGHRS, CDR2 YFSETQ. The germline V and J ends were trimmed by 1 base and 2 bases, with 7 bases remaining between them. The CDR3 has 13 residues. Written as DNA, the CDR3 is TGCGCCAGCAGCTTGAATGAGGCCTACGAGCAGTACTTC. Protein product: CASSLNEAYEQYF.